This TCR beta chain appears in the sequencing data of a study of blood T cell repertoires in COVID-19. V was clipped by 6 bases and J by 1 base; unmatched bases: 7. There are 15 residues in the CDR3. The germline V gene has CDR1 SNHLY and CDR2 FYNNEI. Sequencing used immunoSEQ multiplex PCR; TCRdb keeps in-frame clones, though not all of them. The table includes about 12,000 clones, approximately 85% detected once. This receptor was identified in a human donor in a cohort sampled during active COVID-19. V gene TRBV2 combines with J gene TRBJ2-5, with 8 bases lining up with TRBD2. What was sequenced was peripheral blood. CDR3 nucleotide sequence: TGTGCCAGCAGAGGCGTAGCGGGAAGCCAAGAGACCCAGTACTTC. This sequence encodes CASRGVAGSQETQYF.